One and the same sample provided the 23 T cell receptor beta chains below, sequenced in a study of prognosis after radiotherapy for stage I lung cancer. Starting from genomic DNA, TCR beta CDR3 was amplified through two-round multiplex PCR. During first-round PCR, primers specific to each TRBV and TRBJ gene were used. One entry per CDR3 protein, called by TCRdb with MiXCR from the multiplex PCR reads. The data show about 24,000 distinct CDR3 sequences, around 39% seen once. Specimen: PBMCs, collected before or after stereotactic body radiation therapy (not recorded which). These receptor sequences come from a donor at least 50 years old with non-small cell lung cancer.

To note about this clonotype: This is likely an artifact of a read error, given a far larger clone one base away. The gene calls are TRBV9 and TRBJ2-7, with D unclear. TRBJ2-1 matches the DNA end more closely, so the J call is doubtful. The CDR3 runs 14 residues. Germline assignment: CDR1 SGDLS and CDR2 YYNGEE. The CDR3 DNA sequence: TGTGCCAGCAGCTACGGACGTACCCTGGTAGAGCAGTTCTTC. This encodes CASSYGRTLVEQFF.

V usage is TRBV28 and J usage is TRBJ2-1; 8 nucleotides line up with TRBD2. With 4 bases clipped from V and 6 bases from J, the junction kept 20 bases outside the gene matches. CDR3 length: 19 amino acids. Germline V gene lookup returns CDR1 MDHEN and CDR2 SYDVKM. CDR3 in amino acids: CASSSYSTSGCVRVNEQFF. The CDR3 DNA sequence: TGTGCCAGCAGTTCCTACAGCACTAGCGGCTGCGTCCGTGTCAATGAGCAGTTCTTC.

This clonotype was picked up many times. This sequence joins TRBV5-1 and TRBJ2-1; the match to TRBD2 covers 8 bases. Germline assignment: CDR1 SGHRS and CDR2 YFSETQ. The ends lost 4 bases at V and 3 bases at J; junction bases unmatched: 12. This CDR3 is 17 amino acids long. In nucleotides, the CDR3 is TGCGCCAGCAGCCCCTCTTTTCTCAGCGGGGGCTACAATGAGCAGTTCTTC. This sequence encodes CASSPSFLSGGYNEQFF.

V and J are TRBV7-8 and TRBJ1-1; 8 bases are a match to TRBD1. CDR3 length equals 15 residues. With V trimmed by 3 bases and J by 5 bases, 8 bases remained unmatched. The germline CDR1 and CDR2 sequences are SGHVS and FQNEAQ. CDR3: CASSLLNRGSTEAFF. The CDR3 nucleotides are TGTGCCAGCAGCTTGTTGAACAGGGGGTCTACTGAAGCTTTCTTT.

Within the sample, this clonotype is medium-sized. The CDR3 spells CASSLFGTENYGYTF. CDR3 coding DNA: TGCGCCAGCAGCTTGTTCGGGACAGAGAACTATGGCTACACCTTC. The J gene is TRBJ1-2, the V gene TRBV5-1; 7 bases fit TRBD1. The CDR3 runs 15 residues. Germline V lookup: CDR1 SGHRS, CDR2 YFSETQ. V shed 1 base and J 2 bases; nucleotides not matched to a gene: 5.

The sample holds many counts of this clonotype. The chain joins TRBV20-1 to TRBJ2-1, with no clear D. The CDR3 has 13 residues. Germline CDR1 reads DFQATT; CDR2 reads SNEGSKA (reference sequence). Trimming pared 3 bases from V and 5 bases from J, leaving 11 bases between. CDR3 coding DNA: TGCAGTGCTAGTACTGAAGGTGACAATGAGCAGTTCTTC. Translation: CSASTEGDNEQFF.

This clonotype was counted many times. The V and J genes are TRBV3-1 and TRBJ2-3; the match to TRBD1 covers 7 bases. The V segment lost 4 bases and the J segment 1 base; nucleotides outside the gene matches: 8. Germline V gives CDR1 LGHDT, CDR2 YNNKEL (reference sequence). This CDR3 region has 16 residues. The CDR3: CASSPDRVSGTDTQYF. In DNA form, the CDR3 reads TGTGCCAGCAGCCCCGACAGGGTGTCCGGCACAGATACGCAGTATTTT.

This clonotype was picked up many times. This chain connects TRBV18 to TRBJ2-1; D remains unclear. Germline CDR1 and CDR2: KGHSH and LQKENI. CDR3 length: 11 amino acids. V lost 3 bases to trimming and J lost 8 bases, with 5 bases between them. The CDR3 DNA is TGTGCCAGCTCACCTGCGGATGAGCAGTTCTTC. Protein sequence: CASSPADEQFF. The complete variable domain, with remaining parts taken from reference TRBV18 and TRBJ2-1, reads NAGVMQNPRHLVRRRGQEARLRCSPMKGHSHVYWYRQLPEEGLKFMVYLQKENIIDESGMPKERFSAEFPKEGPSILRIQQVVRGDSAAYFCASSPADEQFFGPGTRLTVL.

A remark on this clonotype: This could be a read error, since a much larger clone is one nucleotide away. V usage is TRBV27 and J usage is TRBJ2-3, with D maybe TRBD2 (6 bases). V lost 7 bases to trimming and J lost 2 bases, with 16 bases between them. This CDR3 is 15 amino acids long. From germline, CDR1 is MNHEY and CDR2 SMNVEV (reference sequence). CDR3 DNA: TGTGCCAGCACCCTGGAGGGAGGAATCACAGATACGCAGTATTTT. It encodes CASTLEGGITDTQYF.

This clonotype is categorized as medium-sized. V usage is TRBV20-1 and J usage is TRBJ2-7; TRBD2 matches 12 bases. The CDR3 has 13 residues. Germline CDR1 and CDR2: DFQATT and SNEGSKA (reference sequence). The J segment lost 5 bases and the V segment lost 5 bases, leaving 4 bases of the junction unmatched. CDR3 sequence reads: CSAYRTSGNEQYF. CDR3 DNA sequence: TGCAGTGCTTACAGGACTAGCGGGAACGAGCAGTACTTC.

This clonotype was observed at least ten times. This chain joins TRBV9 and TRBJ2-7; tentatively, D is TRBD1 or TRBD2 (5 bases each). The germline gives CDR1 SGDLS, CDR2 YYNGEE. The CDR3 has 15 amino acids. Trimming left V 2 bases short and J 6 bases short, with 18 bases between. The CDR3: CASSVAGARGAEQYF. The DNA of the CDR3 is TGTGCCAGCAGCGTGGCCGGGGCGAGAGGAGCCGAGCAGTACTTC.

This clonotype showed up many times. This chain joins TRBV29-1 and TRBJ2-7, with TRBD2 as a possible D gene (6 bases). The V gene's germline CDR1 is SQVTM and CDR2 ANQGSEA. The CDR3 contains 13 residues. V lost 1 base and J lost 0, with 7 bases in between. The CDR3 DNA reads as TGCAGCGTTGAAGCCGGGAGCTCCTACGAGCAGTACTTC. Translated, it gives CSVEAGSSYEQYF.

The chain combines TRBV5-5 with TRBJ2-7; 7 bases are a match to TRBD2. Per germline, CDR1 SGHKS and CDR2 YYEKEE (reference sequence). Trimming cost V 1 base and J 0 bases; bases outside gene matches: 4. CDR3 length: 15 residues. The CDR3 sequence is CASSLQGGHSYEQYF. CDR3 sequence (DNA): TGTGCCAGCAGCTTGCAGGGAGGGCACTCCTACGAGCAGTACTTC.

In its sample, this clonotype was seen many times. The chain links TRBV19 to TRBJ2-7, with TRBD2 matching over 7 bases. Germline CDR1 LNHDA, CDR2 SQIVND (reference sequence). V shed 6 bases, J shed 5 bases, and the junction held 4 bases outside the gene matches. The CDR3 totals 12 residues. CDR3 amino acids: CASRGGLDEQYF. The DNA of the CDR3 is TGTGCCAGTAGGGGGGGGTTGGACGAGCAGTACTTC.

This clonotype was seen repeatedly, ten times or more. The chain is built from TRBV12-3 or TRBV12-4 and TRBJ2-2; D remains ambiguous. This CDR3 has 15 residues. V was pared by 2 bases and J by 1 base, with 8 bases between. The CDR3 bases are TGTGCCAGCAGTTTATTATTGTGGAACACCGGGGAGCTGTTTTTT. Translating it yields CASSLLLWNTGELFF.

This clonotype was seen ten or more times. CDR3 DNA: TGTGCCAGCAAACCCCACAGGGTAGCCGAGCAGTACTTC. Protein sequence: CASKPHRVAEQYF. This chain links TRBV27 with TRBJ2-7, with a possible D match to TRBD1 (6 bases). This CDR3 spans 13 amino acids. Trimming removed 7 bases at V and 6 bases at J, with 16 bases between. The germline gives CDR1 MNHEY, CDR2 SMNVEV (reference sequence).

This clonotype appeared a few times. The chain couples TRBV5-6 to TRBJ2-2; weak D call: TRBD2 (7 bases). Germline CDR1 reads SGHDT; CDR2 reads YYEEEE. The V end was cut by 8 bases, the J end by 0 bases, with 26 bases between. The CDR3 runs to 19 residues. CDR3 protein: CARGGTEGGCNTNTGELFF. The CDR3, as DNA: TGTGCCAGGGGGGGGACCGAGGGGGGTTGTAATACGAACACCGGGGAGCTGTTTTTT.

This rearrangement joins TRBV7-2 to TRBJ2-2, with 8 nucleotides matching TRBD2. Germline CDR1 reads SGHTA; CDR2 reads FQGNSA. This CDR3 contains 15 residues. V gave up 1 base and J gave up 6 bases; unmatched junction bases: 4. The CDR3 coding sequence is TGTGCCAGCAGCTTAGAAGCGGGAGTCGCCGGGGAGCTGTTTTTT. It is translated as CASSLEAGVAGELFF.

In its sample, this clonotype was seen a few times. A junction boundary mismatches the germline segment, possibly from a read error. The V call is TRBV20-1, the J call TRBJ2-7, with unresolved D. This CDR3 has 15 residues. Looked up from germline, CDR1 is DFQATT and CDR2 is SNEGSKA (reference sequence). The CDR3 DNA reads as TGCAGTTCCACCCCCACGGGTGTCGGAACCTACGAGCAGTGCTTC. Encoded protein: CSSTPTGVGTYEQCF.

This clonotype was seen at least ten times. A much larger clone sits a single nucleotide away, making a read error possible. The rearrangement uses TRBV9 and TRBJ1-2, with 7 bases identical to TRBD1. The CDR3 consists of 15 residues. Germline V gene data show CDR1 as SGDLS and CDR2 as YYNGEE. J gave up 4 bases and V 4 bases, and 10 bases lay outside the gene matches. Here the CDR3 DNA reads TGTGCCAGCAGCCCACCAACAGGGGAGGTCTATGGCTACACCTTC. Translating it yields CASSPPTGEVYGYTF.

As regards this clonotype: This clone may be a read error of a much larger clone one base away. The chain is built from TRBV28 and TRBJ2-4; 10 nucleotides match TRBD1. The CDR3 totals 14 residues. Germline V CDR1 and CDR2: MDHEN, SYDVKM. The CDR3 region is CASILWDRGGIQYF. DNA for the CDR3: TGTGCCAGCATTTTATGGGACAGGGGAGGCATTCAGTACTTC.

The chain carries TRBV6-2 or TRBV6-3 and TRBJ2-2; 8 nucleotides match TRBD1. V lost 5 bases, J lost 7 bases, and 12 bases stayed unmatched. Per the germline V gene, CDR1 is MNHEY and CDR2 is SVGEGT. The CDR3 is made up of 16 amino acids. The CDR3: CASSDRDRILGGELFF. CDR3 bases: TGTGCCAGCAGTGACCGGGACAGGATTCTTGGCGGGGAGCTGTTTTTT.

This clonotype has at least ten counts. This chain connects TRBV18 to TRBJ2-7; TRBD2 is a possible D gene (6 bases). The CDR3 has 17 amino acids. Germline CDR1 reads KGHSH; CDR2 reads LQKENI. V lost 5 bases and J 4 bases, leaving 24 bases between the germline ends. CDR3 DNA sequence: TGTGCCAGCTCAGGCCCCGCTACCGGCGGGGCCAGTTACGAGCAGTACTTC. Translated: CASSGPATGGASYEQYF.